This T cell receptor beta chain came from a study of T cells in Graves' hyperthyroidism and ophthalmopathy. Overall study context: Peripheral blood samples were taken at initial diagnosis, prior to any treatment.

Patients aged 18 to 65 had newly diagnosed hyperthyroidism that had lasted under 2 months. Exclusions: uncontrolled infection, other autoimmune disease, pregnancy, lactation. Based on clinical symptoms, serum thyroxine and TRAb, thyroid ultrasound and orbital computed tomography, diagnoses were reached. Ten or more counts support this clonotype. RNA transcripts were the template for amplifying TCR beta CDR3 regions. Using the HTBI primer set, a first-round RT-PCR was run on the TCR CDR3. TCRdb re-called the multiplex PCR reads through MiXCR, storing one row per CDR3 protein. The table lists 250,000 to 300,000 distinct CDR3 sequences, about 14% of them singletons. The clonotype comes from a young woman with Graves' hyperthyroidism that later progressed to Graves' ophthalmopathy. Sequencing was done on a sample of blood.

The CDR3 protein is CASRTGTGGNTGELFF. In DNA form, the CDR3 reads TGTGCCAGCAGAACCGGGACAGGGGGAAACACCGGGGAGCTGTTTTTT. The chain recombines TRBV2 with TRBJ2-2, with 11 nucleotides matching TRBD1. Germline V gene data show CDR1 as SNHLY and CDR2 as FYNNEI. J gave up 2 bases and V 6 bases, and 5 bases lay outside the gene matches. CDR3 length equals 16 residues.